Listed below are T cell receptor beta chains from one sample, sequenced in a study of blood T cell repertoires in COVID-19. The repertoire was sequenced with immunoSEQ multiplex PCR; TCRdb's copy has only in-frame clones and lacks some. The sample has about 46,000 clones, around 88% seen once. Sequencing was performed on peripheral blood. The receptors originated from an elderly woman with acute or convalescent COVID-19. The CDR3 runs from the conserved cysteine through the conserved F or W.

v_call: TRBV5-4; cdr3_aa: CASSRKQGPGETQYF
v_call: TRBV19; cdr3_aa: CASSMQTSGEETQYF
v_call: TRBV18; cdr3_aa: CASSLLESPDTQYF
v_call: TRBV30; cdr3_aa: CAWSPQNSGANVLTF
v_call: TRBV12-3/TRBV12-4; cdr3_aa: CASSFRTGYGYTF
v_call: TRBV6-5; cdr3_aa: CATRLAGIQETQYF
v_call: TRBV7-6; cdr3_aa: CASSLASPGRVTEAFF
v_call: TRBV3-1/TRBV3-2; cdr3_aa: CASSRAGSSYEQYF
v_call: TRBV10-3; cdr3_aa: CAISGTDQPQHF
v_call: TRBV19; cdr3_aa: CASSIGTGSYNEQFF
v_call: TRBV12-3/TRBV12-4; cdr3_aa: CASRDRAEAIYF
v_call: TRBV2; cdr3_aa: CASGGQYSMPQHF
v_call: TRBV7-3; cdr3_aa: CASRFAGSYNEQFF
v_call: TRBV6-6; cdr3_aa: CASSLPYPQGVSEKLFF
v_call: TRBV2; cdr3_aa: CASIGRSGQGLYEQYF
v_call: TRBV13; cdr3_aa: CASSSRNRDGYTF
v_call: TRBV3-1/TRBV3-2; cdr3_aa: CASSLGSGGAYEQYF
v_call: TRBV7-2; cdr3_aa: CASSSGPSGGEQYF
v_call: TRBV27; cdr3_aa: CASRLVGAGELFF
v_call: TRBV5-6; cdr3_aa: CASSYMGGLTLEAFF
v_call: TRBV2; cdr3_aa: CASLRTEAFF
v_call: TRBV3-1/TRBV3-2; cdr3_aa: CASSQASRENTEAFF
v_call: TRBV7-9; cdr3_aa: CASTPNGAGELFF
v_call: TRBV5-1; cdr3_aa: CASSLNGNDFGYTF
v_call: TRBV6-5; cdr3_aa: CASSYSRWGDYGYTF
v_call: TRBV30; cdr3_aa: CAWSRGSSYEQYF
v_call: TRBV18; cdr3_aa: CASSPLRNYEQYF
v_call: TRBV10-1; cdr3_aa: CASSETATGTQETQYF
v_call: TRBV12-3/TRBV12-4; cdr3_aa: CASSLGRDYGYTF
v_call: TRBV18; cdr3_aa: CASSPAASSYEQYF
v_call: TRBV11-2; cdr3_aa: CASSLEGRTSYTDTQYF
v_call: TRBV19; cdr3_aa: CASSSVRVGTEAFF